Listed below are T cell receptor beta chains from one sample, sequenced in a study of cytomegalovirus exposure and HLA in healthy donors. Profiled with immunoSEQ multiplex PCR; TCRdb holds only in-frame clones, not every one. The table lists fewer than 200,000 clones, roughly 70% of them singletons, with 1.5% to 2% in the top ten. The sequenced sample consisted of PBMCs. The receptors stem from a woman younger than 45 in good health and CMV-seronegative. Each CDR3 is given with its conserved first and last residue. The order of the fields is D gene, CDR3 length, V gene, J gene, clone size, CDR3 DNA, CDR3 protein. The D gene is left open where the match is weak. Expanded clones are given a class, and other clones once, few, many or no size at all.

-,14,TRBV2,TRBJ1-5,-,TGTGCCAGCAGTCTTGGCAGTAGCAATCAGCCCCAGCATTTT,CASSLGSSNQPQHF
TRBD1,15,TRBV19,TRBJ2-5,-,TGTGCCAGTAGTAGCCGGACAGGGGCGGGGGAGACCCAGTACTTC,CASSSRTGAGETQYF
-,14,TRBV10-3,TRBJ1-2,few,TGTGCCATCAGTGACCTAATCGGAGACTATGGCTACACCTTC,CAISDLIGDYGYTF
-,13,TRBV11-2,TRBJ2-7,few,TGTGCCAGCAGCTTAGTCGCGGGCTACGAGCAGTACTTC,CASSLVAGYEQYF
TRBD1,15,TRBV2,TRBJ2-1,-,TGTGCCAGCAGTTACTACAGGGGGCGAGGAAATGAGCAGTTCTTC,CASSYYRGRGNEQFF
TRBD1,14,TRBV7-9,TRBJ2-5,-,TGTGCCAGCAGCCAACCGACAGGGTTAGAGACCCAGTACTTC,CASSQPTGLETQYF
-,13,TRBV9,TRBJ1-1,-,TGTGCCAGCAGCCCAGTGTGGGCCACTGAAGCTTTCTTT,CASSPVWATEAFF
TRBD1,13,TRBV29-1,TRBJ1-1,-,TGCAGCGTGCGGGACAGGATGAACACTGAAGCTTTCTTT,CSVRDRMNTEAFF
-,14,TRBV15,TRBJ1-5,-,TGTGCCACCAGCAGAGATCGGCGGGGTCAGCCCCAGCATTTT,CATSRDRRGQPQHF
TRBD1,15,TRBV2,TRBJ1-2,few,TGTGCCAGCAGTGAAGAGGACAGGGGATCCTATGGCTACACCTTC,CASSEEDRGSYGYTF
-,15,TRBV4-2,TRBJ2-1,-,TGTGCCAGCAGCCAGGTCGGAGGGGAGTACAATGAGCAGTTCTTC,CASSQVGGEYNEQFF
-,11,TRBV19,TRBJ2-3,-,TGTGTCAGTAGTAGTGGACTCGCGCAGTATTTT,CVSSSGLAQYF
TRBD1,15,TRBV19,TRBJ2-7,-,TGTGCCAGTAGTATTGGGACAGGGGATCCCTACGAGCAGTACTTC,CASSIGTGDPYEQYF
-,14,TRBV6-5,TRBJ2-7,-,TGTGCCAGCAGCCCAGGGGAGGGTTCCTACGAGCAGTACTTC,CASSPGEGSYEQYF
TRBD1,20,TRBV18,TRBJ2-6,-,TGTGCCAGCTCACCGCTCTTCCCGGGACAGGGTATATCTGGGGCCAACGTCCTGACTTTC,CASSPLFPGQGISGANVLTF
-,12,TRBV14,TRBJ1-1,-,TGTGCCAGCAGTCTACAGGGCATTGAAGCTTTCTTT,CASSLQGIEAFF
TRBD1,16,TRBV7-9,TRBJ1-5,-,TGTGCCAGCAGCTTCGGGACAGGGGGCCGCAATCAGCCCCAGCATTTT,CASSFGTGGRNQPQHF
TRBD2,18,TRBV7-9,TRBJ2-3,-,TGTGCCAGCAGCTCTAGGCTCTCCGGGACTAGCTCCACAGATACGCAGTATTTT,CASSSRLSGTSSTDTQYF
-,15,TRBV19,TRBJ1-5,few,TGTGCCAGTCACTTGGGGAACAGGGTCGGTCAGCCCCAGCATTTT,CASHLGNRVGQPQHF
-,16,TRBV5-1,TRBJ2-1,-,TGCGCCAGCAGCTTGGGGACTGCCAGCTCCTACAATGAGCAGTTCTTC,CASSLGTASSYNEQFF
-,12,TRBV9,TRBJ2-1,-,TGTGCCAGCAGCCCAGTGAACGATGAGCAGTTCTTC,CASSPVNDEQFF
TRBD1,16,TRBV30,TRBJ1-4,-,TGTGCCTGGAGAGGGGACAGGGGAACCAACAATGAAAAACTGTTTTTT,CAWRGDRGTNNEKLFF
TRBD1,16,TRBV4-2,TRBJ2-3,once,TGTGCCAGCAGCCCCCGGGACAGAGACCCCACAGATACGCAGTATTTT,CASSPRDRDPTDTQYF
TRBD2,17,TRBV4-1,TRBJ2-5,few,TGCGCCAGCAGCCCAATTGGGACTAGCGGGAGAGAGGAGACCCAGTACTTC,CASSPIGTSGREETQYF
-,12,TRBV7-9,TRBJ2-1,-,TGTGCCAGCAGCTTAGGCGTGAATGAGCAGTTCTTC,CASSLGVNEQFF
TRBD1,14,TRBV5-6,TRBJ1-5,-,TGTGCCAGCAGTGGCGGACAGGGAGGTCAGCCCCAGCATTTT,CASSGGQGGQPQHF
TRBD2,18,TRBV11-2,TRBJ2-7,-,TGTGCCAGCAGCTTAGCTAGCGGGAGTCTTCCCCCTTTCTACGAGCAGTACTTC,CASSLASGSLPPFYEQYF
TRBD1,16,TRBV29-1,TRBJ2-7,-,TGCAGCGTTGAAGAAGGAGCGACAGGGATGAGCTACGAGCAGTACTTC,CSVEEGATGMSYEQYF
-,14,TRBV7-3,TRBJ1-1,few,TGTGCCAGCAGGGACTCCCCTGGGAACACTGAAGCTTTCTTT,CASRDSPGNTEAFF
-,16,TRBV15,TRBJ2-1,-,TGTGCCACCAGCAGAATAGACGCGGGGTACTACAATGAGCAGTTCTTC,CATSRIDAGYYNEQFF
-,13,TRBV11-2,TRBJ2-3,-,TGTGCCAGCAGCTTAGAACCCGACAATACGCAGTATTTT,CASSLEPDNTQYF
-,12,TRBV2,TRBJ2-7,-,TGTGCCAGCATGCCTAGTATCTACGAGCAGTACTTC,CASMPSIYEQYF
-,16,TRBV7-9,TRBJ1-2,-,TGTGCCAGCAGCGAGCCCGTACGGGGTGCTAACTATGGCTACACCTTC,CASSEPVRGANYGYTF
-,15,TRBV2,TRBJ1-1,-,TGTGCCGGTAAGGGTCGGGGGATGCTGGGCACTGAAGCTTTCTTT,CAGKGRGMLGTEAFF
-,16,TRBV19,TRBJ2-5,-,TGTGCCAGTAGTATGGCGCCTTCACCTAGGGGGGAGACCCAGTACTTC,CASSMAPSPRGETQYF
TRBD2,14,TRBV27,TRBJ2-7,-,TGTGCCAGCAGGGCTAGCGGGAGGTCCTACGAGCAGTACTTC,CASRASGRSYEQYF
TRBD2,18,TRBV5-1,TRBJ2-1,-,TGCGCCAGCAGCTTACCCGGAAGCGGGGGGTCCCCCTACAATGAGCAGTTCTTC,CASSLPGSGGSPYNEQFF
-,14,TRBV6-6,TRBJ2-3,-,TGTGCCAGCACCCTGGGGACTAGCACAGATACGCAGTATTTT,CASTLGTSTDTQYF
-,17,TRBV15,TRBJ2-3,-,TGTGCCACCACCACGACAGGGCTAGCGAGACCCACAGATACGCAGTATTTT,CATTTTGLARPTDTQYF
TRBD1,14,TRBV29-1,TRBJ1-1,-,TGCAGCGGATTTAGACAGGGTGGTGGCACTGAAGCTTTCTTT,CSGFRQGGGTEAFF
-,14,TRBV28,TRBJ2-7,once,TGTGCCAGCAGAACAAGGACAGTTCCCTACGAGCAGTACTTC,CASRTRTVPYEQYF
-,16,TRBV9,TRBJ1-6,-,TGTGCCAGCAGCGTAGATGAGGGCGCGGCAAATTCACCCCTCCACTTT,CASSVDEGAANSPLHF
-,13,TRBV27,TRBJ2-7,-,TGTGCCAGCAGTTTGCAGATAACCTACGAGCGGTACTTC,CASSLQITYERYF
-,15,TRBV7-2,TRBJ2-7,-,TGTGCCAGCAGCTTCCCGGGTCGGGGTTCCTACGAGCAGTACTTC,CASSFPGRGSYEQYF
TRBD1,19,TRBV5-4,TRBJ1-3,-,TGTGCCAGCAGCCCCGGGACAGGAAAAAGGTGGCTTGCTGGAAACACCATATATTTT,CASSPGTGKRWLAGNTIYF
TRBD2,17,TRBV2,TRBJ2-4,few,TGTGCCAGCAGCCACCACGGCGGGGGACTAGCCAAAAACATTCAGTACTTC,CASSHHGGGLAKNIQYF
-,13,TRBV5-6,TRBJ2-7,-,TGTGCCAGCAGCTTGGACAGGTTCCACGAGCAGTACTTC,CASSLDRFHEQYF